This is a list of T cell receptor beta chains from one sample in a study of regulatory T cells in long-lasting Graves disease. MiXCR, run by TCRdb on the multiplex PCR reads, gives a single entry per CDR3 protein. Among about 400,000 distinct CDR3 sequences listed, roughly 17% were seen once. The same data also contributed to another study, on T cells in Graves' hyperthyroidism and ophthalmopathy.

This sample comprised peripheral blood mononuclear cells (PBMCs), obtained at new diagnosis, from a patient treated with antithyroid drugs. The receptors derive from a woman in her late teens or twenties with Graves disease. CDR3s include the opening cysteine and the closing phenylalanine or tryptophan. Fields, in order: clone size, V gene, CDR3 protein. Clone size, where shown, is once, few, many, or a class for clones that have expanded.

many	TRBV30	CAWSWEDRASYEQYF
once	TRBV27	CASSLRASRRHTQYF
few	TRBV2	CASTPDRRGNEKLFF
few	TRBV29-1	CSVPRQENTEAFF
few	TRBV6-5	CASSSTSGGITDTQYF
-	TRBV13	CAGSLGTVDEQYF
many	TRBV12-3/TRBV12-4	CASSAMGTVEETQYF
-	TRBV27	CASSDRWGTGELFF
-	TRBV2	CASSELGRAGYNEQFF
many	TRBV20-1	CSGQGRSAAEQYF
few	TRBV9	CASSPRLAGVSSYNEQFF
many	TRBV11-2	CASRTSGRVLAGELFF
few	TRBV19	CASKGQGYNSPLHF
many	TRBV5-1	CASSWYPGNEQFF
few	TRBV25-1	CASSQRQGGFGEAFF
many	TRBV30	CAWSYRTSGNYEQYF
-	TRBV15	CATSRVPSAEQYF
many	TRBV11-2	CASSPEGVSPLHF
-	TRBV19	CASSLQLLTNSPLHF
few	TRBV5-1	CASSPWTGMNTEASF
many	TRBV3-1	CASSQSGQGISYEQYF
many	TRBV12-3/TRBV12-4	CASRPTSGSIGEQFF
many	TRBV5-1	CASSLDAGEVGTQYF
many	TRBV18	CASSPGGRVSEQFF
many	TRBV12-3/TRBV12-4	CASSLVGGGGFF
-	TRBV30	CAWRGGVRGFSTDTQYF
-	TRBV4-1	CASSQGDRKQYF
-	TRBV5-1	CASGRDSPHGYTF
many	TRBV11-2	CASSVGQGDEKLFF
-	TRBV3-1	CASSQGTPGLAGTGEQFF
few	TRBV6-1	CASGASDYGYTF
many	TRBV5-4	CASSRGLAGGTDTQYF
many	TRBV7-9	CASSSLAGGADTQYF
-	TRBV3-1	CASSLASGSGTDTQYF
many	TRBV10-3	CAISESQGPYNEQFF
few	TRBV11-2	CASSSGQGSLEQYF
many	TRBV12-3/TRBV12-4	CASTSSAYGLNEQFF
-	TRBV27	CASSLSRDFPYEQYF
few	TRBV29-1	CSVELTGSYNEQFF
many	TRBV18	CASSPQETYEQYF
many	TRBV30	CAWLPGIDEKLFF
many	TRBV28	CASSTRNRGGNQPQHF
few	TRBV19	CATSEQKNTEAFF
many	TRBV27	CASSSTGTGYVYEQYF
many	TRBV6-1	CASRIRDSGGHAFF
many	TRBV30	CAWASRWGQPQHF
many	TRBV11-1	CASSPDLGQPQHF
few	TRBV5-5	CASSLDLGREGLNEQFF
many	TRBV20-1	CSAADGFNQPQHF
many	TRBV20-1	CSASPGPTYEQYF
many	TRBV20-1	CSATREMNTEAFF
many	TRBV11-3	CASSSGTSFTDTQYF
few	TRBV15	CATSRETANYGYTF